This T cell receptor beta chain was profiled in a study of T cell responses to AZD1222 COVID-19 vaccine. Measured with immunoSEQ multiplex PCR; TCRdb has only the in-frame clones, and not every one. The sample yields fewer than 95,000 clones, approximately 90% seen once. This receptor was identified in an adult who received the AZD1222 COVID-19 vaccine. The input for sequencing was peripheral blood, taken 28 days after the second AZD1222 dose.

CDR3 in amino acids: CAWSGIGTGGGKLFF. In nucleotides, the CDR3 is TGTGCCTGGAGTGGTATAGGGACAGGGGGCGGAAAACTGTTTTTT. The chain has TRBV30 and TRBJ1-4, with TRBD1 matching 12 bases. The CDR3 is 15 amino acids. V was clipped by 1 base and J by 10 bases; unmatched bases: 7. Germline CDR1 and CDR2: GTSNPN and SVGIG (reference sequence).